Following are 24 T cell receptor beta chains from one sample sequenced in a study of cytomegalovirus exposure and HLA in healthy donors. The PCR employed 60 Vbeta primers together with 13 Jbeta primers. TCRdb's copy holds only in-frame clones and misses some; the assay was immunoSEQ multiplex PCR. The listing contains over 100,000 clones. The specimen sequenced was PBMCs. These receptors came from a man aged 18 to 29 in good health and CMV-seronegative.

J is TRBJ1-1 and V is TRBV9, with D tentatively TRBD1 (5 bases). V was cut by 0 bases and J by 1 base, with 10 bases left in between. This CDR3 spans 15 amino acids. The V gene's germline CDR1 is SGDLS and CDR2 YYNGEE. The DNA for the CDR3 is TGTGCCAGCAGCGTAGCGGGGGGGAGGAACACTGAAGCTTTCTTT. It translates to CASSVAGGRNTEAFF.

This chain links TRBV7-9 with TRBJ2-3; a weak D match, TRBD2 (5 bases). Germline values: CDR1 SEHNR, CDR2 FQNEAQ (reference sequence). CDR3 length: 13 residues. The V end lost 1 base, the J end lost 5 bases, and 7 bases lay between the germline ends. CDR3 DNA: TGTGCCAGCAGCTTAGACAGCGGAGATACGCAGTATTTT. Translating gives CASSLDSGDTQYF.

The rearrangement uses TRBV30 and TRBJ1-4; tentatively, D is TRBD1 (6 bases). V gave up 3 bases and J gave up 3 bases, with 11 bases separating them. The germline V gene has CDR1 GTSNPN and CDR2 SVGIG (reference sequence). The CDR3 has 14 amino acids. DNA of the CDR3: TGTGCCTGGAGACCGGGACACCCTAATGAAAAACTGTTTTTT. Translation gives CAWRPGHPNEKLFF.

This chain uses TRBV5-4 with TRBJ2-2; D may be TRBD1 (5 bases). The CDR3 has 13 amino acids. Looked up from germline, CDR1 is SGHNT and CDR2 is YYREEE (reference sequence). Trimming took 2 bases from V and 7 from J, leaving 9 bases between them. This CDR3 reads CASSLGVGGELFF. For the CDR3, the DNA is TGTGCCAGCAGCTTAGGGGTCGGCGGGGAGCTGTTTTTT.

This chain connects TRBV9 to TRBJ2-3; 9 positions agree with TRBD2. The CDR3 runs 15 residues. The V and J ends lost 1 base and 5 bases, in that order; junction bases with no gene match: 5. CDR1 and CDR2 from the germline V gene are SGDLS and YYNGEE. Written as DNA, the CDR3 is TGTGCCAGCAGCGTAAGTTGGCGGGGGGGAGATACGCAGTATTTT. The encoded protein is CASSVSWRGGDTQYF.

J is TRBJ1-2 and V is TRBV27; the D is unclear. The ends were cut back, 4 bases at V and 7 bases at J, with 10 bases in the middle. The CDR3 sequence is 12 residues long. Germline CDR1 is MNHEY and CDR2 is SMNVEV (reference sequence). The CDR3 sequence: CASSSMGLGYTF. In DNA form, the CDR3 reads TGTGCCAGCAGTTCCATGGGCCTTGGCTACACCTTC.

V usage is TRBV28 and J usage is TRBJ1-1; no definite D call. Between the trimmed V and J ends, which lost 3 bases and 4 bases, there was a span of 12 bases. The CDR3 loop spans 14 amino acids. Germline V CDR1 and CDR2: MDHEN, SYDVKM. The CDR3 region has the DNA TGTGCCAGCAGTTTGGAGGGAACGATCACTGAAGCTTTCTTT. Amino acid sequence: CASSLEGTITEAFF.

The V and J genes are TRBV6-5 and TRBJ2-7; 10 nucleotides align to TRBD2. V was clipped by 5 bases and J by 6 bases; unmatched bases: 7. There are 14 residues in the CDR3. In germline, CDR1 is MNHEY, CDR2 SVGAGI. The CDR3 coding sequence is TGTGCCAGCAGTCTAACTAGCGGGGAAGGCGAGCAGTACTTC. Its translation is CASSLTSGEGEQYF.

V gene TRBV7-2 combines with J gene TRBJ1-5; 7 bases align to TRBD1. The germline gives CDR1 SGHTA, CDR2 FQGNSA. This CDR3 spans 13 amino acids. V dropped 1 base and J dropped 9; count of bases not matched to a gene: 3. The CDR3 DNA sequence: TGTGCCAGCAGCTTAGAACAGGGGAGGCCCCAGCATTTT. This codes for CASSLEQGRPQHF.

V is TRBV5-4 and J is TRBJ1-3; D unresolved. Trimming shortened V by 2 bases and J by 0 bases, and 12 bases separated the two germline ends. CDR3 length: 16 residues. From germline, CDR1 is SGHNT and CDR2 YYREEE (reference sequence). CDR3 loop: CASSFFSGRSGNTIYF. The DNA for the CDR3 is TGTGCCAGCAGCTTTTTTTCAGGCCGCTCTGGAAACACCATATATTTT.

The chain couples TRBV5-1 to TRBJ2-3, with TRBD2 matching over 11 bases. CDR1 is SGHRS, CDR2 YFSETQ, per germline. This CDR3 has 15 residues. V shed 5 bases, J shed 6 bases, and the junction held 8 bases outside the gene matches. The CDR3 protein is CASRVAGGPGDTQYF. Here the CDR3 DNA reads TGCGCCAGCAGGGTAGCGGGGGGGCCGGGGGATACGCAGTATTTT.

This chain uses TRBV19 with TRBJ2-1; TRBD2 matches at 15 bases. CDR3 length equals 16 residues. In germline, CDR1 is LNHDA, CDR2 SQIVND (reference sequence). Unmatched junction bases numbered 9, after V lost 6 bases and J lost 9 bases. The CDR3 sequence: CASSPWTSGGAGEQFF. The CDR3 DNA sequence: TGTGCCAGTAGCCCCTGGACTAGCGGGGGGGCGGGTGAGCAGTTCTTC.

The gene calls are TRBV27 and TRBJ2-3; 8 nucleotides agree with TRBD1. Trimming cost V 0 bases and J 2 bases; bases outside gene matches: 10. This CDR3 comprises 18 residues. The germline V gene encodes CDR1 MNHEY and CDR2 SMNVEV (reference sequence). The DNA for the CDR3 is TGTGCCAGCAGTTTATCATGGGTCGGCAGGGGGCCCACAGATACGCAGTATTTT. As protein: CASSLSWVGRGPTDTQYF.

CDR3 coding DNA: TGTGCCAGCAGTTTCTCAGGGGGTCCTGAAGCTTTCTTT. Translation: CASSFSGGPEAFF. The genes are TRBV27 and TRBJ1-1; 7 bases line up with TRBD1. The CDR3 length is 13 residues. V shed 3 bases, J shed 6 bases, and the junction held 4 bases outside the gene matches. Looked up from germline, CDR1 is MNHEY and CDR2 is SMNVEV (reference sequence).

Here the CDR3 reads CASSSGHEQYF. The CDR3 region has the DNA TGTGCCAGCAGTTCTGGGCACGAGCAGTACTTC. The chain joins TRBV28 to TRBJ2-7, with D hard to call. V was pared by 4 bases and J by 5 bases, with 6 bases between. Germline V gene sequence: CDR1 MDHEN, CDR2 SYDVKM. The CDR3 sequence is 11 residues long.

This chain uses TRBV6-5 with TRBJ2-7, with a tentative D call TRBD1 (5 bases). Trimming left V 0 bases short and J 4 bases short, with 16 bases between. Germline V gene sequence: CDR1 MNHEY, CDR2 SVGAGI. The CDR3 sequence is 16 residues long. The CDR3 loop reads CASSYSSARGGYEQYF. The CDR3 bases are TGTGCCAGCAGTTACTCGAGCGCAAGGGGTGGGTACGAGCAGTACTTC.

The chain employs TRBV5-6 and TRBJ2-3, with 8 bases fitting TRBD2. J lost 5 bases, V lost 4 bases, and 15 bases had no gene match. The length of the CDR3 is 17 residues. Germline lookup yields CDR1 SGHDT and CDR2 YYEEEE. The CDR3 sequence: CASSEDLSGGLEDTQYF. The CDR3 DNA sequence: TGTGCCAGCAGCGAGGACTTGTCGGGGGGGCTGGAAGATACGCAGTATTTT. Variable domain in full (rest from reference TRBV5-6 and TRBJ2-3): DAGVTQSPTHLIKTRGQQVTLRCSPKSGHDTVSWYQQALGQGPQFIFQYYEEEERQRGNFPDRFSGHQFPNYSSELNVNALLLGDSALYLCASSEDLSGGLEDTQYFGPGTRLTVL.

The genes are TRBV7-9 and TRBJ2-7; D uncertain. The CDR3 totals 11 residues. Germline V CDR1 and CDR2: SEHNR, FQNEAQ (reference sequence). V was clipped by 6 bases and J by 5 bases, with 8 bases between them. The CDR3 protein is CASSPGHEQYF. CDR3 nucleotide sequence: TGTGCCAGCAGTCCTGGCCACGAGCAGTACTTC.

The V gene is TRBV7-8, the J gene TRBJ2-1; no clear D gene. The V and J ends lost 1 base and 7 bases respectively, with 17 bases between them. The CDR3 runs 16 residues. Germline-derived CDR1 and CDR2 are SGHVS and FQNEAQ. CDR3: CASSLGSVSSRNEQFF. CDR3 DNA: TGTGCCAGCAGCTTAGGGTCAGTATCGTCCAGAAATGAGCAGTTCTTC.

This sequence joins TRBV28 and TRBJ1-5; 7 bases match TRBD1. Germline-derived CDR1 and CDR2 are MDHEN and SYDVKM. Trimming removed 6 bases from V and 4 bases from J; junction bases left unmatched: 18. The CDR3 covers 18 residues. For the CDR3, the DNA is TGTGCCAGCAGCACCAACCGATTCGACAGGGATGTGAATCAGCCCCAGCATTTT. Translating gives CASSTNRFDRDVNQPQHF.

The CDR3 region is CASRTAPGMANEKLFF. The CDR3, as DNA: TGTGCCAGCCGGACCGCACCGGGGATGGCTAATGAAAAACTGTTTTTT. The genes are TRBV27 and TRBJ1-4; D remains ambiguous. This CDR3 contains 16 residues. V dropped 8 bases and J dropped 3 bases, with 19 bases sitting between them. Germline V gives CDR1 MNHEY, CDR2 SMNVEV (reference sequence).

This rearrangement joins TRBV7-8 to TRBJ2-7; tentative D call: TRBD1 (6 bases). The germline gives CDR1 SGHVS, CDR2 FQNEAQ. Trimming cost V 5 bases and J 4 bases, with 15 bases left between them. This CDR3 is 14 amino acids long. In DNA form, the CDR3 reads TGTGCCAGCAGCATAACAGGGTCGTGGTACGAGCAGTACTTC. It yields the protein CASSITGSWYEQYF.

The chain recombines TRBV7-9 with TRBJ2-7; weak D call: TRBD1 (6 bases). CDR1 is SEHNR and CDR2 is FQNEAQ in the germline V gene (reference sequence). The CDR3 sequence is 15 residues long. V lost 2 bases and J 2 bases, leaving 13 bases between the germline ends. CDR3 amino acids: CASSLITRGAYEQYF. CDR3 DNA: TGTGCCAGCAGCTTAATAACCAGGGGTGCCTACGAGCAGTACTTC. Combining the CDR3 with reference TRBV7-9 and TRBJ2-7 gives the whole variable domain DTGVSQNPRHKITKRGQNVTFRCDPISEHNRLYWYRQTLGQGPEFLTYFQNEAQLEKSRLLSDRFSAERPKGSFSTLEIQRTEQGDSAMYLCASSLITRGAYEQYFGPGTRLTVT.

This sequence joins TRBV7-2 and TRBJ2-7, with 7 bases that match TRBD1. The CDR3 has 18 amino acids. Germline V lookup: CDR1 SGHTA, CDR2 FQGNSA. J lost 0 bases, V lost 5 bases, and 16 bases had no gene match. This CDR3 reads CASSPPGSDDRVSYEQYF. Written as DNA, the CDR3 is TGTGCCAGCAGCCCCCCAGGCAGCGATGACAGGGTCTCCTACGAGCAGTACTTC. The entire variable domain, with the rest obtained from reference TRBV7-2 and TRBJ2-7, is as follows: GAGVSQSPSNKVTEKGKDVELRCDPISGHTALYWYRQSLGQGLEFLIYFQGNSAPDKSGLPSDRFSAERTGGSVSTLTIQRTQQEDSAVYLCASSPPGSDDRVSYEQYFGPGTRLTVT.